A selection of T cell receptor beta chains follows, all from one sample in a study of blood T cell dynamics during melanoma immunotherapy. Produced via immunoSEQ multiplex PCR; TCRdb's table is partial and in-frame only. The sample contains approximately 6,000 clones, 80% of which appear only once. The sample was blood, taken from a patient treated with checkpoint blockade. The receptors here all came from a human donor with melanoma. The CDR3 runs from the conserved cysteine through the conserved F or W. D genes are given only for firm matches. Clone size is stated in some rows and not others, as once, few, many or a class when expanded.

v_call,clone_size,d_call,j_call,cdr3_aa,cdr3_nt
TRBV15,-,TRBD1,TRBJ1-2,CATSREIQGVDGYTF,TGTGCCACCAGCAGAGAGATCCAGGGGGTGGATGGCTACACCTTC
TRBV18,-,-,TRBJ1-4,CASSPRQLNEKLFF,TGTGCCAGCTCACCACGGCAGCTTAATGAAAAACTGTTTTTT
TRBV9,-,TRBD2,TRBJ2-1,CASSVSGRAGNEQFF,TGTGCCAGCAGCGTGAGCGGGAGGGCCGGTAATGAGCAGTTCTTC
TRBV5-1,-,TRBD1,TRBJ2-3,CASSFPPGQGPDTQYF,TGCGCCAGCAGCTTCCCTCCGGGACAGGGTCCAGATACGCAGTATTTT
TRBV21-1,-,-,TRBJ1-3,CASITGNTIYF,TGTGCCAGTATAACTGGAAACACCATATATTTT
TRBV19,once,-,TRBJ1-2,CASSMSRGATGGYGYTF,TGTGCCAGTAGTATGTCCCGGGGAGCCACGGGTGGCTATGGCTACACCTTC
TRBV7-9,-,-,TRBJ2-7,CASSLGKGSYEQYF,TGTGCCAGCAGCTTAGGTAAGGGATCTTACGAGCAGTACTTC
TRBV19,once,-,TRBJ1-1,CASSSSRVLVNTEAFF,TGTGCCAGTAGTTCGTCCAGGGTACTTGTGAACACTGAAGCTTTCTTT
TRBV6-6,-,TRBD2,TRBJ2-3,CASSFGTRVTDTQYF,TGTGCCAGCAGTTTCGGGACTAGGGTCACAGATACGCAGTATTTT
TRBV13,-,TRBD1,TRBJ1-2,CASSIGGDRSKGGYTF,TGTGCCAGCAGCATAGGAGGGGACAGGTCTAAAGGAGGCTACACCTTC
TRBV23-1,-,-,TRBJ1-4,CASSQFRPHVTGPSTNEKLFF,TGCGCCAGCAGTCAATTTAGGCCCCACGTAACAGGGCCGTCAACTAATGAAAAACTGTTTTTT
TRBV6-6,once,-,TRBJ2-7,CASSQKLFYEQYF,TGTGCCAGCAGTCAAAAACTTTTCTACGAGCAGTACTTC
TRBV5-6,few,-,TRBJ1-6,CASSLGPRVKNSPLHF,TGTGCCAGCAGCTTGGGGCCCAGGGTGAAAAATTCACCCCTCCACTTT
TRBV19,-,-,TRBJ1-4,CASSMAGTATNEKLFF,TGTGCCAGTAGTATGGCTGGGACGGCCACTAATGAAAAACTGTTTTTT
TRBV5-1,-,TRBD2,TRBJ2-6,CASSLAGGSGANVLTF,TGCGCCAGCAGCTTGGCGGGGGGATCTGGGGCCAACGTCCTGACTTTC
TRBV6-5,-,-,TRBJ1-5,CASSGRNNQPQHF,TGTGCCAGCAGTGGACGGAACAATCAGCCCCAGCATTTT
TRBV19,-,TRBD1,TRBJ2-2,CASSVTGVRGELFF,TGTGCCAGTAGTGTAACAGGGGTACGCGGGGAGCTGTTTTTT